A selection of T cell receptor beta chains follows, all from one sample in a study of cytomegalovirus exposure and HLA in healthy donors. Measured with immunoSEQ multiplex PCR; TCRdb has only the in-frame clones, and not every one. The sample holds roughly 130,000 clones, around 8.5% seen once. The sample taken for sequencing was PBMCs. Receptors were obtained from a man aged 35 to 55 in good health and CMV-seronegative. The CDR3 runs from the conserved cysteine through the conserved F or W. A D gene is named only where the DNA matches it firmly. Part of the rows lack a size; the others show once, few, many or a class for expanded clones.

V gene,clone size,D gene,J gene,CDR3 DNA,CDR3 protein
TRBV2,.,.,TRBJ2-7,TGTGCCAGCAGCTCTGACATGTACGAGCAGTACTTC,CASSSDMYEQYF
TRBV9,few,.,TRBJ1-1,TGTGCCAGCAGCGGGAGGGGCCTGAACACTGAAGCTTTCTTT,CASSGRGLNTEAFF
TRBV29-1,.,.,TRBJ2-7,TGCAGCGTTGAGGGACGGGGGGCTGGCGAGCAGTACTTC,CSVEGRGAGEQYF
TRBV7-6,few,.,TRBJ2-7,TGTGCCAGCAGCTTAGGACAGCTGAAAACCTACGAGCAGTACTTC,CASSLGQLKTYEQYF
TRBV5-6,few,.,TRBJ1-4,TGTGCCAGCAGCTTGGTTCGCAACTCTGAAAAACTGTTTTTT,CASSLVRNSEKLFF
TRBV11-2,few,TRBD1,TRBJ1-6,TGTGCCAGCAGCGAGGACAGGGGAGTGGCCCTCCACTTT,CASSEDRGVALHF
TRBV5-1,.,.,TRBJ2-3,TGCGCCAGCAGCTTGGTGGGGCTGCCAGATACGCAGTATTTT,CASSLVGLPDTQYF
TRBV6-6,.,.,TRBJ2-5,TGTGCCAGCAGTTATCCTGGGGGCCCCGTCCAAGAGACCCAGTACTTC,CASSYPGGPVQETQYF
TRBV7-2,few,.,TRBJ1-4,TGTGCCAGCAGTCCGTACTTCGGGGAAAAACTGTTTTTT,CASSPYFGEKLFF
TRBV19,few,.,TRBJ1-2,TGTGCCAGTAGTACACAGGGTCTCTATGGCTACACCTTC,CASSTQGLYGYTF
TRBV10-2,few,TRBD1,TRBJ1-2,TGCGCCAGCAGAACGTCGGACAGGGGGCATGGCTACACCTTC,CASRTSDRGHGYTF
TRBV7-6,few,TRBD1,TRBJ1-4,TGTGCCAGCAGCTTAGTCCACAGGGGGCAAAGTCATCGGGCAACTAATGAAAAACTGTTTTTT,CASSLVHRGQSHRATNEKLFF
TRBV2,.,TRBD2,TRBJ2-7,TGTGCCAGCAGTTCCGGGACTATAATCTACGAGCAGTACTTC,CASSSGTIIYEQYF
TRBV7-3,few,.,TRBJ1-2,TGTGCCAGCAGCTTAAAAGACAGCTCCGACGGCTACACCTTC,CASSLKDSSDGYTF
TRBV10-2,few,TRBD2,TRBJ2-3,TGCGCCAGCAGTGATGGAGCGGGGGCGGCAGATACGCAGTATTTT,CASSDGAGAADTQYF
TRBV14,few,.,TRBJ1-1,TGTGCCAGCAGCCTTTTATTCGACAGAGGCACTGAAGCTTTCTTT,CASSLLFDRGTEAFF
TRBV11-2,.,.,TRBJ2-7,TGTGCCAGCAGCCCTGGACTCCCTGGAAGGGAGCAGTACTTC,CASSPGLPGREQYF
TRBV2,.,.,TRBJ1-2,TGTGCCAGCCTGGCGGGAGGGTCAGTAGACTATGGCTACACCTTC,CASLAGGSVDYGYTF
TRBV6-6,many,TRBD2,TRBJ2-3,TGTGCCAGCAGCCACACTAGCGGCGGTAACGTCGATACGCAGTATTTT,CASSHTSGGNVDTQYF
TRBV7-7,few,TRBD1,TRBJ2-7,TGTGCCAGCAGCTTAGGGACAGGGAACTACGAGCAGTACTTC,CASSLGTGNYEQYF
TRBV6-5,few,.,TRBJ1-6,TGTGCCAGCAGATGGACTGGTCGAGGGAATTCACCCCTCCACTTT,CASRWTGRGNSPLHF
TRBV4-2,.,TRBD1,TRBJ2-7,TGTGCCAGCAGCCCCAGTCCCGGGACAGGAGTCGAGCAGTACTTC,CASSPSPGTGVEQYF
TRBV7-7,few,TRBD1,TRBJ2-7,TGTGCCAGCAGTCCGCGGACAGGGGACCACGAGCAGTACTTC,CASSPRTGDHEQYF
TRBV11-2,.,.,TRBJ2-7,TGTGCCAGCAGCTTAGCTGGCATCTACGAGCAGTACTTC,CASSLAGIYEQYF
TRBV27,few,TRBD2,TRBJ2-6,TGTGCCAGCAGTCCCCCCCCCGGGGGGGGTTTTTCTGGGGCCAACGTCCTGACTTTC,CASSPPPGGGFSGANVLTF
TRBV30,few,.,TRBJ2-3,TGTGCCTGGAGTTTGGACAGAACAGATACGCAGTATTTT,CAWSLDRTDTQYF
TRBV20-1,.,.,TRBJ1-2,TGCAGTGCTACTGATACAGATGGCTACACCTTC,CSATDTDGYTF
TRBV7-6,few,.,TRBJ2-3,TGTGCCAGCATCCCGACAGTCCTTGGGACAGATACGCAGTATTTT,CASIPTVLGTDTQYF
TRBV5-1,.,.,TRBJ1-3,TGCGCCAGCAGCCCGGGTGGCGGAAGAAACACCATATATTTT,CASSPGGGRNTIYF
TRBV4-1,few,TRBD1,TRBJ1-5,TGCGCCAGCAGCCTTCGACAGGGGGCCGGTCAGCCCCAGCATTTT,CASSLRQGAGQPQHF
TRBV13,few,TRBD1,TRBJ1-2,TGTGCCAGCAGCTTAGGCCGGGACAGGGGCAACTATGGCTACACCTTC,CASSLGRDRGNYGYTF
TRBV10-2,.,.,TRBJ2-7,TGCGCCAGCAGACGAAAAGGGACTTTAAGCTACGAGCAGTACTTC,CASRRKGTLSYEQYF
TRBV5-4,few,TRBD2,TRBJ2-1,TGTGCCAGCAGCCAACAGCGGGGGCTTGTTGAGCAGTTCTTC,CASSQQRGLVEQFF
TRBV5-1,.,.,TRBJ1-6,TGCGCCAGCAGCCCAGACGGGAATTCACCCCTCCACTTT,CASSPDGNSPLHF
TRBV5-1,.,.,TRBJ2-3,TGCGCCAGCAGCTTGGATCGGGATGGGCGTACAGATACGCAGTATTTT,CASSLDRDGRTDTQYF
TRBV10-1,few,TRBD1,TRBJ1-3,TGCGCCAGCAGTCCCGACAGGGCTGGAAACACCATATATTTT,CASSPDRAGNTIYF
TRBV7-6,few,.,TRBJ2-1,TGTGCCAGCAGCTCGGGTCAAGCATCCAATGAGCAGTTCTTC,CASSSGQASNEQFF
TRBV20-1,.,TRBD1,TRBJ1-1,TGCAGGGTAGACAGGGGCGCTTTCTTT,CRVDRGAFF
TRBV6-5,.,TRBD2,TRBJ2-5,TGTGCCAGCAGTTCAGACTGGGGGGGGTCAGAGACCCAGTACTTC,CASSSDWGGSETQYF
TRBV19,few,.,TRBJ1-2,TGTGCCAGTAGTGCACAGGTTTTTAACTATGGCTACACCTTC,CASSAQVFNYGYTF
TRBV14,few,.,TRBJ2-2,TGTGCCAGCAGCCAACTGACAAGCACCGGGGAGCTGTTTTTT,CASSQLTSTGELFF
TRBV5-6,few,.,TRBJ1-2,TGTGCCAGCAGCTCCCTATACTATGGCTACACCTTC,CASSSLYYGYTF
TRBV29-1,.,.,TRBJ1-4,TGCAGCGTTGAAGTGTCGGAAAAACTGTTTTTT,CSVEVSEKLFF
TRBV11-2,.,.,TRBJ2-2,TGTGCCAGCAGCCAGGGACTGCACACCGGGGAGCTGTTTTTT,CASSQGLHTGELFF
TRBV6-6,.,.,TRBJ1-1,TGTGCCAGCAGTTACCTAGTGGAGGGGACTGAAGCTTTCTTT,CASSYLVEGTEAFF